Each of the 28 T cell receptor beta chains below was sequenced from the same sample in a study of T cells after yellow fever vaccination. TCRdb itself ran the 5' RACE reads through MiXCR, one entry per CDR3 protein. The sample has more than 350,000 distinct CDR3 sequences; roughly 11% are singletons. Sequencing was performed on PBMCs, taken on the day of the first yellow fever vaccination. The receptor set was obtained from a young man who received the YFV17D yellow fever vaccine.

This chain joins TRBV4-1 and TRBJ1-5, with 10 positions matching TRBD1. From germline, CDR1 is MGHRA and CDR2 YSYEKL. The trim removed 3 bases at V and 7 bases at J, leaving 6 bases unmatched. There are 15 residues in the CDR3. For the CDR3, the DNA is TGCGCCAGCAGCCAGTGGGGGACAGGGGACCAGCCCCAGCATTTT. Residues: CASSQWGTGDQPQHF.

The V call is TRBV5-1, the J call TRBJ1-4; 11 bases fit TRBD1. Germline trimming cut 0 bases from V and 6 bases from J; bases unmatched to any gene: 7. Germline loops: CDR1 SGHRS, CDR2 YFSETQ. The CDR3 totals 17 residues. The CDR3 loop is CASSLEISGQGDEKLFF. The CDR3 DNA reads TGCGCCAGCAGCTTGGAGATTTCGGGACAGGGGGATGAAAAACTGTTTTTT.

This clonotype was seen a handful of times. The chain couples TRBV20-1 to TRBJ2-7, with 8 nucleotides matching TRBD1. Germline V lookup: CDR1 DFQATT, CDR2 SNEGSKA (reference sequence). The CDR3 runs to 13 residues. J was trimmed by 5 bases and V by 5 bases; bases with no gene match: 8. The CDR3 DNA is TGCAGTGCTTCCGGACAGGGAGCAAACGAGCAGTACTTC. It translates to CSASGQGANEQYF.

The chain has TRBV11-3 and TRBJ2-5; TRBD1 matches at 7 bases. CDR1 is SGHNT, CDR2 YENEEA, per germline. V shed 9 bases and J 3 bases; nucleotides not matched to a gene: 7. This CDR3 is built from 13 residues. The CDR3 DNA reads TGTGCCAGAAGCACCGGGACAGAAGAGACCCAGTACTTC. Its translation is CARSTGTEETQYF.

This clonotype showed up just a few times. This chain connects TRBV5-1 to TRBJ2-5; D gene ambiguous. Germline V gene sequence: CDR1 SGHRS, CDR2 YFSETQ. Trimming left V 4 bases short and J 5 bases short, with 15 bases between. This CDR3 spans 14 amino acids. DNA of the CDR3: TGCGCCAGCAGCCAATCTTTCGTAGCCGAGACCCAGTACTTC. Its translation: CASSQSFVAETQYF.

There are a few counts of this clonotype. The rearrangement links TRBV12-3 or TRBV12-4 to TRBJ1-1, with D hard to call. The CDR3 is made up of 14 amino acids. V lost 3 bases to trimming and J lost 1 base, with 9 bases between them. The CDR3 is CASSFDSANTEAFF. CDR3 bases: TGTGCCAGCAGTTTCGACTCAGCGAACACTGAAGCTTTCTTT.

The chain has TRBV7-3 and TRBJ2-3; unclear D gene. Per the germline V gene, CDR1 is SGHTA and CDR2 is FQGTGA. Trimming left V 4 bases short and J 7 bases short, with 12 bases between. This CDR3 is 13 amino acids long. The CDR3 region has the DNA TGTGCCAGCAGCTCAAGGGCTGACAATACGCAGTATTTT. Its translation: CASSSRADNTQYF.

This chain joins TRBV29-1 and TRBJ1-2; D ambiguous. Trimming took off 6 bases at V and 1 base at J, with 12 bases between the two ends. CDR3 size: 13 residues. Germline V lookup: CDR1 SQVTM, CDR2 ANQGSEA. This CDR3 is CSVRHGLNYGYTF. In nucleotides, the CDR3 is TGCAGCGTGCGCCACGGCCTTAACTATGGCTACACCTTC.

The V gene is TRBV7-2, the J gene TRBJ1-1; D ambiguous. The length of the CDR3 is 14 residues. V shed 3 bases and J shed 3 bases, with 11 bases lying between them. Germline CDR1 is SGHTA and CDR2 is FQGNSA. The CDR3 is CASSFSFGDTEAFF. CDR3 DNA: TGTGCCAGCAGCTTTTCTTTTGGGGACACTGAAGCTTTCTTT.

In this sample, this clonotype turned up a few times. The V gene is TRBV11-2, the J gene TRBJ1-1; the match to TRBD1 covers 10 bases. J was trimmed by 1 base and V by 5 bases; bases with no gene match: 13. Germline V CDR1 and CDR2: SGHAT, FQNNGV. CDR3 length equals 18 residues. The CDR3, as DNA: TGTGCCAGCAGCCCATTAGTGGGGACAGGGGTTACGAACACTGAAGCTTTCTTT. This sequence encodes CASSPLVGTGVTNTEAFF.

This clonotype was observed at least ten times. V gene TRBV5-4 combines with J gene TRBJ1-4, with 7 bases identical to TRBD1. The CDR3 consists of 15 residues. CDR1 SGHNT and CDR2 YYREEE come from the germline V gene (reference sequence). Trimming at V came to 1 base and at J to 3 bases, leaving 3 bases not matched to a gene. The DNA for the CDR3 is TGTGCCAGCAGCTTGTCAACAGGGGCTAATGAAAAACTGTTTTTT. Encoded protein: CASSLSTGANEKLFF.

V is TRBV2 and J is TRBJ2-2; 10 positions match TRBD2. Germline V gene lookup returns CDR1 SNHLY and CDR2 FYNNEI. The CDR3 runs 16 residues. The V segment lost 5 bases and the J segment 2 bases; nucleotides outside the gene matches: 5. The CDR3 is CASSRTSGINTGELFF. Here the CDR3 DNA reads TGTGCCAGCAGTAGGACTAGCGGTATCAACACCGGGGAGCTGTTTTTT. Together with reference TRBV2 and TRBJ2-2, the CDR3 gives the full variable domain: EPEVTQTPSHQVTQMGQEVILRCVPISNHLYFYWYRQILGQKVEFLVSFYNNEISEKSEIFDDQFSVERPDGSNFTLKIRSTKLEDSAMYFCASSRTSGINTGELFFGEGSRLTVL.

This CDR3 is CASSRDRSYGYTF. The CDR3 DNA sequence: TGTGCCAGCTCCAGGGACAGGAGCTATGGCTACACCTTC. The gene calls are TRBV18 and TRBJ1-2; TRBD1 matches at 8 bases. The CDR3 has 13 amino acids. The V and J ends lost 6 bases and 4 bases, in that order; junction bases with no gene match: 4. The V gene's germline CDR1 is KGHSH and CDR2 LQKENI.

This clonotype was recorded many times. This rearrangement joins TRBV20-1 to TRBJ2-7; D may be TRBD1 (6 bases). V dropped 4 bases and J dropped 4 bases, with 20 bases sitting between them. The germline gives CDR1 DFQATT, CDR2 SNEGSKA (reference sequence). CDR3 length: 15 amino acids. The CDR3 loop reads CSATAGTSNHYEQYV. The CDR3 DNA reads TGCAGTGCTACCGCCGGGACATCGAACCATTACGAGCAGTACGTC.

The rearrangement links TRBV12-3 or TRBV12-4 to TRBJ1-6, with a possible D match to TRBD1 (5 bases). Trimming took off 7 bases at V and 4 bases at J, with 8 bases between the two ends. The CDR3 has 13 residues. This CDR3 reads CASTREYNSPLHF. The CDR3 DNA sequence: TGTGCCAGCACCAGGGAATATAATTCACCCCTCCACTTT.

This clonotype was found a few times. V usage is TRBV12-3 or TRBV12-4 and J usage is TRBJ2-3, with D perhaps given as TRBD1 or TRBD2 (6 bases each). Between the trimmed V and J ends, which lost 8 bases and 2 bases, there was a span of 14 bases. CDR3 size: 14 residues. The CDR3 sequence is CASLGGLLTDTQYF. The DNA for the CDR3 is TGTGCCAGCTTGGGGGGCCTTCTCACAGATACGCAGTATTTT.

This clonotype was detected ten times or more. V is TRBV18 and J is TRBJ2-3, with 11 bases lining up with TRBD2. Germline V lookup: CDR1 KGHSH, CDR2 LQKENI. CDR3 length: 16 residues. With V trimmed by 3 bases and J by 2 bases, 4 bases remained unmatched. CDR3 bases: TGTGCCAGCTCACCTAGACTAGCGGGGAACACAGATACGCAGTATTTT. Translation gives CASSPRLAGNTDTQYF.

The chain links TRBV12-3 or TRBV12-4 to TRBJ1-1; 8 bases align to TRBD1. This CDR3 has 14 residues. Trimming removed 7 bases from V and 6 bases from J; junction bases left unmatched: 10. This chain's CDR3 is CASTSSGGLAEAFF. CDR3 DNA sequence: TGTGCCAGCACCTCGTCAGGGGGCCTGGCTGAAGCTTTCTTT.

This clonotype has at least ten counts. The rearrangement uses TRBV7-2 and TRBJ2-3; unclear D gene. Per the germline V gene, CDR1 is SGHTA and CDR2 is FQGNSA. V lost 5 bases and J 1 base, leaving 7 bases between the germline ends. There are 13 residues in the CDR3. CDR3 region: CASSPKGTDTQYF. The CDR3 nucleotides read TGTGCCAGCAGCCCAAAGGGCACAGATACGCAGTATTTT.

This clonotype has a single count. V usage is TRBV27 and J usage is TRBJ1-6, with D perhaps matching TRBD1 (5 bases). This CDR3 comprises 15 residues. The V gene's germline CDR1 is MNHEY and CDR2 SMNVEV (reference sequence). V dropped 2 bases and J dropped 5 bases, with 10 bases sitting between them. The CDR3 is CASSLSDSHNSPLHF. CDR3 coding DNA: TGTGCCAGCAGTTTAAGCGACAGCCATAATTCACCCCTCCACTTT.

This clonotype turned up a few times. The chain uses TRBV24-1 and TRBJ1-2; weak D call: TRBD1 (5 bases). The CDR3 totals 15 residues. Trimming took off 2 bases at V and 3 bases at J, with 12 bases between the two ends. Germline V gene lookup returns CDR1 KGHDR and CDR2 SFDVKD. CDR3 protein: CATSDSLDKDYGYTF. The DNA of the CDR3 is TGTGCCACCAGTGATTCCCTGGACAAGGACTATGGCTACACCTTC.

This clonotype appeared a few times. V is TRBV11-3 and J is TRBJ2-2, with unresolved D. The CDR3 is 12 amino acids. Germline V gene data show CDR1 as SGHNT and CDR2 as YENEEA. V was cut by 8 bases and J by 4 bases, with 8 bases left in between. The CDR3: CASGPGTGELFF. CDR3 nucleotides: TGTGCCAGCGGTCCGGGCACCGGGGAGCTGTTTTTT.

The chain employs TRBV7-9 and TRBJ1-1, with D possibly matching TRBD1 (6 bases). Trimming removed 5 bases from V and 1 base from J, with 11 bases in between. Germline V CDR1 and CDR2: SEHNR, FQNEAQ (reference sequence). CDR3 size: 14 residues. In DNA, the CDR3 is TGTGCCAGCAGCCCCTCGGGACAGAACACTGAAGCTTTCTTT. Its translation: CASSPSGQNTEAFF.

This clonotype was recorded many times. The CDR3 DNA reads TGTGCCAGCAGTCACAGGGGCGGGGAGCTGTTTTTT. Translation gives CASSHRGGELFF. The chain uses TRBV3-1 and TRBJ2-2, with 7 bases that match TRBD1. The ends lost 6 bases at V and 7 bases at J; junction bases unmatched: 2. This CDR3 comprises 12 residues. Germline V gives CDR1 LGHDT, CDR2 YNNKEL (reference sequence).

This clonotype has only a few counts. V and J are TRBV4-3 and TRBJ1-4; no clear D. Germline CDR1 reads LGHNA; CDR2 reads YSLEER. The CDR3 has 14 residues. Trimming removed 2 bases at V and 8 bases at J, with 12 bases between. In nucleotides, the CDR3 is TGCGCCAGCAGCCAATCGAGGTTTAACGAAAAACTGTTTTTT. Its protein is CASSQSRFNEKLFF.

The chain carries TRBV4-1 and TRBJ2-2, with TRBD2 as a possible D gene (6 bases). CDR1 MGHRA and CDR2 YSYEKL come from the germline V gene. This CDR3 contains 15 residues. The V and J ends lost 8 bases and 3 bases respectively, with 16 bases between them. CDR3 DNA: TGCGCCAGCGGGTGGGCGGAGCGGGACACCGGGGAGCTGTTTTTT. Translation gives CASGWAERDTGELFF.

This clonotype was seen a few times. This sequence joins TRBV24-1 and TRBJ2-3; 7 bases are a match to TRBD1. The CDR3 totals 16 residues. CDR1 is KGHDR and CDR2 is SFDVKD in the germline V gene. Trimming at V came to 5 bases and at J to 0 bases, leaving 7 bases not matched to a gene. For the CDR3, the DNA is TGTGCCACCAGTGCCACCGGGACAGCGAGCACAGATACGCAGTATTTT. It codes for CATSATGTASTDTQYF.

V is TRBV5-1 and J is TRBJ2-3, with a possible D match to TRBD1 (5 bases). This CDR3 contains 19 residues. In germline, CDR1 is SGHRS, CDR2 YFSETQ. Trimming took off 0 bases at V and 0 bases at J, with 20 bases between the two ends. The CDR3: CASSLVTGSAVGSTDTQYF. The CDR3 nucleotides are TGCGCCAGCAGCTTGGTTACAGGATCGGCCGTTGGTAGCACAGATACGCAGTATTTT.